This T cell receptor beta chain stems from a study of blood T cells in healthy people across ages. Regarding this clonotype: Its antigen is still unknown.

Sample-barcoded 5' priming and a J-beta primer mix drove a second PCR of 7 to 11 cycles. TCRdb reprocessed the 5' RACE reads with MiXCR, giving one entry per CDR3 protein. The sample has 750,000 to 950,000 distinct CDR3 sequences, more than 25% seen once. Per sample, no less than 6 micrograms of total RNA were extracted. Overall study results and limits: Long-lived donors had more naive CD4+ cells and higher diversity than aged donors.

These records were also assigned to another study, of T cells of mothers and their children. That paper adds: Each mother yielded more than 9 million TCR beta CDR3 reads. Each child yielded around 2.9 million reads. With unrelated pairs as the comparison, related mother-child pairs had a slightly higher overlap that was not significant.

The origin of this receptor is a boy aged 5 to 17 in good health. The sample consisted of blood.

CDR3 protein: CATSREGGGSLGTDTQYF. The DNA for the CDR3 is TGTGCCACCAGCAGAGAAGGGGGGGGGTCCCTCGGCACAGATACGCAGTATTTT. The chain combines TRBV15 with TRBJ2-3; TRBD2 might be the D (7 bases). The CDR3 extends over 18 amino acids. V gave up 0 bases and J gave up 1 base, with 17 bases separating them. CDR1 and CDR2 from the germline V gene are LNHNV and YYDKDF (reference sequence). The variable domain in full, completed from reference TRBV15 and TRBJ2-3, reads DAMVIQNPRYQVTQFGKPVTLSCSQTLNHNVMYWYQQKSSQAPKLLFHYYDKDFNNEADTPDNFQSRRPNTSFCFLDIRSPGLGDTAMYLCATSREGGGSLGTDTQYFGPGTRLTVL.